A selection of T cell receptor beta chains follows, all from one sample in a study of blood T cell repertoires in COVID-19. This table comes from immunoSEQ multiplex PCR, and its TCRdb copy is limited to in-frame clones, with some not included. The sample has fewer than 150,000 clones, more than 75% seen once. The specimen was peripheral blood. The receptors stem from a woman in her sixties or seventies with acute or convalescent COVID-19. The CDR3 runs from the conserved cysteine through the conserved F or W. Each record gives: CDR3 DNA, CDR3 protein, clone size, J gene, D gene, V gene. The D gene is left open where the match is weak. Rows give clone size only sometimes, using once, few, many, or a class for an expanded clone.

CDR3nt: TGTGCCAGCAGTTACCCTCCGGGACTAGCGGACAATGAGCAGTTCTTC
CDR3aa: CASSYPPGLADNEQFF
abundance: once
j_gene: TRBJ2-1
d_gene: TRBD2
v_gene: TRBV6-6

CDR3nt: TGCGCCAGCAGCTATACGGGGGGGGCCTATGGCTACACCTTC
CDR3aa: CASSYTGGAYGYTF
abundance: .
j_gene: TRBJ1-2
d_gene: .
v_gene: TRBV5-1

CDR3nt: TGTGCCAGTAGTGGTAGCGGGAGAACCAAAAACATTCAGTACTTC
CDR3aa: CASSGSGRTKNIQYF
abundance: .
j_gene: TRBJ2-4
d_gene: TRBD2
v_gene: TRBV19

CDR3nt: TGTGCCAGTAGTACTTCGGACAGAAGGAATGAGCAGTTCTTC
CDR3aa: CASSTSDRRNEQFF
abundance: .
j_gene: TRBJ2-1
d_gene: .
v_gene: TRBV19

CDR3nt: TGTGCCAGCAGTTTCCAGGGGACCTATGGCTACACCTTC
CDR3aa: CASSFQGTYGYTF
abundance: .
j_gene: TRBJ1-2
d_gene: .
v_gene: TRBV27

CDR3nt: TGTGCCAGCAGTTACGGACAAAGGGGAAACACTGAAGCTTTCTTT
CDR3aa: CASSYGQRGNTEAFF
abundance: .
j_gene: TRBJ1-1
d_gene: .
v_gene: TRBV6-5

CDR3nt: TGTGCCAGCAGCTTGGCGGGAGCCCAAGAGACCCAGTACTTC
CDR3aa: CASSLAGAQETQYF
abundance: .
j_gene: TRBJ2-5
d_gene: .
v_gene: TRBV5-4

CDR3nt: TGTGCCAGCAGCTTAGAACGGGAAAACATTCAGTACTTC
CDR3aa: CASSLERENIQYF
abundance: .
j_gene: TRBJ2-4
d_gene: .
v_gene: TRBV7-2

CDR3nt: TGTGCCAGTAGTATCGGACACCGGAACACTGAAGCTTTCTTT
CDR3aa: CASSIGHRNTEAFF
abundance: once
j_gene: TRBJ1-1
d_gene: .
v_gene: TRBV19

CDR3nt: TGTGCCAGCTCACCACCGGGACTCCTTGACACTGAAGCTTTCTTT
CDR3aa: CASSPPGLLDTEAFF
abundance: .
j_gene: TRBJ1-1
d_gene: .
v_gene: TRBV18

CDR3nt: TGTGCCAGCAGCCAAGATGGGGGGGCTGGCTACACCTTC
CDR3aa: CASSQDGGAGYTF
abundance: once
j_gene: TRBJ1-2
d_gene: .
v_gene: TRBV3-1/TRBV3-2

CDR3nt: TGTGCCAGCAGCCAAGATCCAGGGGGGCTAGCGGGAGGGGTAGATACGCAGTATTTT
CDR3aa: CASSQDPGGLAGGVDTQYF
abundance: .
j_gene: TRBJ2-3
d_gene: TRBD2
v_gene: TRBV4-2

CDR3nt: TGTGCCAGCTCATTCGGGACTGCGGGCGATGGCTACACCTTC
CDR3aa: CASSFGTAGDGYTF
abundance: .
j_gene: TRBJ1-2
d_gene: .
v_gene: TRBV18

CDR3nt: TGTGCCAGCAGTTTTATCACCGGGGAGCTGTTTTTT
CDR3aa: CASSFITGELFF
abundance: .
j_gene: TRBJ2-2
d_gene: .
v_gene: TRBV5-5

CDR3nt: TGCGCCAGCAGCTCGATAACAGGGGGCACCGGGGAGCTGTTTTTT
CDR3aa: CASSSITGGTGELFF
abundance: once
j_gene: TRBJ2-2
d_gene: TRBD1
v_gene: TRBV5-1

CDR3nt: TGTGCCAGCTCACCGTCAGGGGGCACTGAAGCTTTCTTT
CDR3aa: CASSPSGGTEAFF
abundance: .
j_gene: TRBJ1-1
d_gene: TRBD1
v_gene: TRBV18

CDR3nt: TGTGCCAGCAGCTTAGTCGGGGGGTGGCAAGAGACCCAGTACTTC
CDR3aa: CASSLVGGWQETQYF
abundance: .
j_gene: TRBJ2-5
d_gene: TRBD2
v_gene: TRBV11-2

CDR3nt: TGTGCCAGCAGTATTGCCGGGACAGGGGACGAAAAACTGTTTTTT
CDR3aa: CASSIAGTGDEKLFF
abundance: .
j_gene: TRBJ1-4
d_gene: TRBD1
v_gene: TRBV7-2

CDR3nt: TGCAGCGTTCCCAGGACAGGGTCAGGCAATGGCTACACCTTC
CDR3aa: CSVPRTGSGNGYTF
abundance: .
j_gene: TRBJ1-2
d_gene: TRBD1
v_gene: TRBV29-1

CDR3nt: TGTGCCAGCTCGTTGAGCTCTGGAAACACCATATATTTT
CDR3aa: CASSLSSGNTIYF
abundance: .
j_gene: TRBJ1-3
d_gene: .
v_gene: TRBV12-3/TRBV12-4

CDR3nt: TGTGCCAGCTCCCCTAGCGTCACCGAGCATTGGAATGAGCAGTTCTTC
CDR3aa: CASSPSVTEHWNEQFF
abundance: .
j_gene: TRBJ2-1
d_gene: .
v_gene: TRBV7-3

CDR3nt: TGTGCCAGCAGTTCCACAGGGGGATGGAACAATCAGCCCCAGCATTTT
CDR3aa: CASSSTGGWNNQPQHF
abundance: .
j_gene: TRBJ1-5
d_gene: TRBD1
v_gene: TRBV28

CDR3nt: TGTGCCAGCAGCCAAGAAAGTACCCTAGCGGGAGTTGCAGATACGCAGTATTTT
CDR3aa: CASSQESTLAGVADTQYF
abundance: .
j_gene: TRBJ2-3
d_gene: TRBD2
v_gene: TRBV14

CDR3nt: TGTGCCAGCAGCTTAGGACTAGCAAAAGATACGCAGTATTTT
CDR3aa: CASSLGLAKDTQYF
abundance: .
j_gene: TRBJ2-3
d_gene: TRBD2
v_gene: TRBV7-2

CDR3nt: TGTGCCAGCAGCCGAGGACAGGGCTCTAATGAAAAACTGTTTTTT
CDR3aa: CASSRGQGSNEKLFF
abundance: .
j_gene: TRBJ1-4
d_gene: TRBD1
v_gene: TRBV7-9

CDR3nt: TGCGCCAGCAGCCAGTCGATAGCGGGAGTATACAATGAGCAGTTCTTC
CDR3aa: CASSQSIAGVYNEQFF
abundance: .
j_gene: TRBJ2-1
d_gene: TRBD2
v_gene: TRBV4-1

CDR3nt: TGTGCCATCAGGCCCGGGACTAGCGGGAGCAATGAGCAGTTCTTC
CDR3aa: CAIRPGTSGSNEQFF
abundance: .
j_gene: TRBJ2-1
d_gene: TRBD2
v_gene: TRBV10-3

CDR3nt: TGTGCCAGCAAAGACAGGGGCTCCTATGGCTACACCTTC
CDR3aa: CASKDRGSYGYTF
abundance: .
j_gene: TRBJ1-2
d_gene: TRBD1
v_gene: TRBV6-5

CDR3nt: TGTGCCAGCAGACCTTCCGGGAACTATGGCTACACCTTC
CDR3aa: CASRPSGNYGYTF
abundance: once
j_gene: TRBJ1-2
d_gene: .
v_gene: TRBV6-5